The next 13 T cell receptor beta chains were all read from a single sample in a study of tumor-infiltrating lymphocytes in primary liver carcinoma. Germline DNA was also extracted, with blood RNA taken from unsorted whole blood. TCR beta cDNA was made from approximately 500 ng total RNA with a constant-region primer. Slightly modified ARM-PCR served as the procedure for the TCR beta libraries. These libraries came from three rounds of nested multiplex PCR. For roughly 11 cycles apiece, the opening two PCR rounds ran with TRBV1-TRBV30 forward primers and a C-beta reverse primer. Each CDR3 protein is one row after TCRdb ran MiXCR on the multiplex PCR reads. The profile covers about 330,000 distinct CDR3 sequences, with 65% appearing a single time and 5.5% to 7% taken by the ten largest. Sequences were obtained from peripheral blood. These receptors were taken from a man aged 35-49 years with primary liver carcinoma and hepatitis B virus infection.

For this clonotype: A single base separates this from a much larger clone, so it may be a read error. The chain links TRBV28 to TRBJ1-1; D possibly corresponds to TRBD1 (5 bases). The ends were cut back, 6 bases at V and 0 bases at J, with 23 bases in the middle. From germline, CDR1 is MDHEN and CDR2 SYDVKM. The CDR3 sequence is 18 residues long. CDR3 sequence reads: CASRYPLNERDLNTEAFF. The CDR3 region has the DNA TGTGCCAGCAGATACCCTCTAAATGAAAGGGACCTGAACACTGAAGCTTTCTTT.

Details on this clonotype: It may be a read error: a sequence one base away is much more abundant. The CDR3 sequence: CASSYSLISGTGEQYF. The CDR3 nucleotides read TGTGCCAGCAGTTACTCTTTGATTAGCGGGACGGGTGAGCAGTACTTC. This chain connects TRBV6-6 to TRBJ2-7, with TRBD2 identical over 8 bases. The germline CDR1 and CDR2 sequences are MNHNY and SVGAGI (reference sequence). The CDR3 loop spans 16 amino acids. Trimming removed 0 bases from V and 7 bases from J; junction bases left unmatched: 11.

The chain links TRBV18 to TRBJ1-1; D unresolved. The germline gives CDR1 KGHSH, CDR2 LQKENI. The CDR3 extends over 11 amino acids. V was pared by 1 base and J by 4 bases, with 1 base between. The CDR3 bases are TGTGCCAGCTCACCACTCACTGAAGCTTTCTTT. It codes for CASSPLTEAFF. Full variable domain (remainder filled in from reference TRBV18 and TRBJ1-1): NAGVMQNPRHLVRRRGQEARLRCSPMKGHSHVYWYRQLPEEGLKFMVYLQKENIIDESGMPKERFSAEFPKEGPSILRIQQVVRGDSAAYFCASSPLTEAFFGQGTRLTVV.

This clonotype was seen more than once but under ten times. CDR3 sequence (DNA): TGTGCCAGCAGCCTAGGGACAGGGGCCGATGGCTACACCTTC. This codes for CASSLGTGADGYTF. This rearrangement joins TRBV4-2 to TRBJ1-2; 10 nucleotides line up with TRBD1. This CDR3 region has 14 residues. Germline V lookup: CDR1 LGHNA, CDR2 YNFKEQ. V lost 4 bases and J lost 6; bases outside the gene matches: 5.

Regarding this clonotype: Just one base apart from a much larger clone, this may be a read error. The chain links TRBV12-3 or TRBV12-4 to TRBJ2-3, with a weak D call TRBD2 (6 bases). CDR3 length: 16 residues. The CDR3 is CTSSLIVGGGTDTQYF. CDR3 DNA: TGTACCAGCAGTTTAATCGTGGGGGGAGGCACAGATACGCAGTATTTT.

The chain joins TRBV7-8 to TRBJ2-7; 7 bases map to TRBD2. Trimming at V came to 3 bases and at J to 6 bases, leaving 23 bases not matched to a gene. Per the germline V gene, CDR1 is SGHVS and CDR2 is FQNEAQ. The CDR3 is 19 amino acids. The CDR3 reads CASSLQLASTSRGSGEQYF. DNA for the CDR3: TGTGCCAGCAGCTTGCAACTAGCGTCAACCAGCCGCGGATCGGGCGAGCAGTACTTC.

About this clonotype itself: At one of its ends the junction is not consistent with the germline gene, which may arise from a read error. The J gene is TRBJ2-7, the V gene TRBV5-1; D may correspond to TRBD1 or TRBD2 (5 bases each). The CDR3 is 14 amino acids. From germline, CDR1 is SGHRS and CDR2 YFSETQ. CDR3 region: CASSWDAHSYVQYF. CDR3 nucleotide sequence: TGCGCCAGCAGTTGGGACGCCCACTCCTACGTGCAGTACTTC. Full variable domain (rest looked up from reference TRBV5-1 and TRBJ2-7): KAGVTQTPRYLIKTRGQQVTLSCSPISGHRSVSWYQQTPGQGLQFLFEYFSETQRNKGNFPGRFSGRQFSNSRSEMNVSTLELGDSALYLCASSWDAHSYVQYFGPGTRLTVT.

The CDR3 reads CASSSGSTYNEQFF. The DNA for the CDR3 is TGTGCCAGCAGCTCGGGGAGTACGTACAATGAGCAGTTCTTC. The rearrangement links TRBV5-4 to TRBJ2-1; TRBD2 might be the D (5 bases). Looked up from germline, CDR1 is SGHNT and CDR2 is YYREEE (reference sequence). Between the trimmed V and J ends, which lost 3 bases and 4 bases, there was a span of 11 bases. The CDR3 has 14 amino acids.

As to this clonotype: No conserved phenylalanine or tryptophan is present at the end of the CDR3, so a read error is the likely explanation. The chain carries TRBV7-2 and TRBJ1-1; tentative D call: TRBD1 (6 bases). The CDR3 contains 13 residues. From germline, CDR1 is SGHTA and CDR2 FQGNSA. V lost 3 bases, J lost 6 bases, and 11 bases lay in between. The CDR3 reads CASSFDRLAEAFV. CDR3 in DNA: TGTGCCAGCAGCTTCGACAGGTTGGCTGAAGCTTTCGTT.

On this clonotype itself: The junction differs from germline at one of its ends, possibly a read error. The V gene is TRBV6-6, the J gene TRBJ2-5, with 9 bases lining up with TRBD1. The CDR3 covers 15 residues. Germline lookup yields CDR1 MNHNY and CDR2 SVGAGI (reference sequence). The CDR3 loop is CASTQNPRQGETQYF. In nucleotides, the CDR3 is TGTGCCAGCACACAGAATCCCAGACAGGGGGAGACTCAGTACTTC.

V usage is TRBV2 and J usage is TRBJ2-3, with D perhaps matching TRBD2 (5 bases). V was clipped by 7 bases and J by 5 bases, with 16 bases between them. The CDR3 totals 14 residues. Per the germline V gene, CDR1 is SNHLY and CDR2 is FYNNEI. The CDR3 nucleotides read TGTGCCAGCAAGCGTGAGGGCACCGGAGATACGCAGTATTTT. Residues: CASKREGTGDTQYF.

In DNA form, the CDR3 reads TGTGCCAGCGCGAGGGGACAGATGAACACTGAAGCTTTCTTT. This encodes CASARGQMNTEAFF. The chain has TRBV5-6 and TRBJ1-1; TRBD1 matches 7 bases. After removal of 7 bases from V and 0 bases from J, the junction contained 6 bases not matched to a gene. Germline V gives CDR1 SGHDT, CDR2 YYEEEE. The CDR3 sequence is 14 residues long.

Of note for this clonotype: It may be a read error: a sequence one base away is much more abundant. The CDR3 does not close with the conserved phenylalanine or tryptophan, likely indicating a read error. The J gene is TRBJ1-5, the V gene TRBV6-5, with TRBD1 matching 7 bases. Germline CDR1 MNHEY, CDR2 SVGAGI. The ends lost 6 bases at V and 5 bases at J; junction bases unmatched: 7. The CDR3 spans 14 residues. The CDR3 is CASRSRGFDQPQHS. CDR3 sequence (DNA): TGTGCCAGCAGATCCAGGGGGTTCGATCAGCCCCAGCATTCT.